This TCR beta chain derives from a study of blood T cell repertoires in COVID-19. Across the study: Acute-phase and convalescent COVID-19 samples originated in the United States, Italy and Spain.

Seattle enrolled patients during active infection and tracked them longitudinally. The V end was cut by 6 bases, the J end by 0 bases, with 12 bases between. The CDR3 runs 15 residues. The germline V gene has CDR1 SQVTM and CDR2 ANQGSEA. Per the study methods: The assay estimated nucleated cells by amplifying reference gene primers. The data were produced by immunoSEQ multiplex PCR, yet TCRdb's version contains in-frame clones alone and is incomplete. The V and J calls and clone size come from that table; D and trimming were worked out from the DNA. This sample yields about 260,000 clones, of which 80% to 90% are seen a single time; more than 8.5% belongs to the top ten.

The chain has TRBV29-1 and TRBJ2-6; possible D gene TRBD1, 5 bases. Sequenced input: peripheral blood. The receptor's source is a woman in her 70s with COVID-19, enrolled during active disease. Here the CDR3 reads CSVGLGDSGANVLTF. The CDR3 nucleotides read TGCAGCGTCGGATTAGGGGACTCTGGGGCCAACGTCCTGACTTTC.